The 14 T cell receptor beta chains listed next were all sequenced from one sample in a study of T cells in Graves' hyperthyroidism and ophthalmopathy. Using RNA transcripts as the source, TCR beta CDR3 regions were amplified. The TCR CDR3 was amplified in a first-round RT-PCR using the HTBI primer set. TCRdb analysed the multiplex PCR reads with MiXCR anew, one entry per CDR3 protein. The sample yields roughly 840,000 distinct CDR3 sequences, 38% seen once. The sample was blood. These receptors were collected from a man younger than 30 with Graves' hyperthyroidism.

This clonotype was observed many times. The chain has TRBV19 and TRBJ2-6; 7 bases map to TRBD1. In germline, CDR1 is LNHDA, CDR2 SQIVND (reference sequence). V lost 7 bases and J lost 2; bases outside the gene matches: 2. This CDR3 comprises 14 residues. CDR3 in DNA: TGTGCCAGTAAAAGGGGGCCTGGGGCCAACGTCCTGACTTTC. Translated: CASKRGPGANVLTF.

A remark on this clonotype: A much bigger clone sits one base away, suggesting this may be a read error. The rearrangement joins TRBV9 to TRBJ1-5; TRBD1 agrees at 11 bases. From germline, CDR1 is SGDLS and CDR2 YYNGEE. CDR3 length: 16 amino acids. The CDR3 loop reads CASNVGDRGENQPQHF. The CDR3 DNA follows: TGTGCCAGCAACGTAGGGGACAGGGGGGAAAATCAGCCCCAGCATTTT. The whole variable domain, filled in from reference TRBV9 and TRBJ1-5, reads DSGVTQTPKHLITATGQRVTLRCSPRSGDLSVYWYQQSLDQGLQFLIQYYNGEERAKGNILERFSAQQFPDLHSELNLSSLELGDSALYFCASNVGDRGENQPQHFGDGTRLSIL.

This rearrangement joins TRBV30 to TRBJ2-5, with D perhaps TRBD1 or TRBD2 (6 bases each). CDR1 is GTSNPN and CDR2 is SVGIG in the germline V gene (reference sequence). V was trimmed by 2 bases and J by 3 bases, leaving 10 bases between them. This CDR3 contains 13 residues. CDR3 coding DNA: TGTGCCTGGAGTTACGGGGGCGAAGAGACCCAGTACTTC. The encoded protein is CAWSYGGEETQYF.

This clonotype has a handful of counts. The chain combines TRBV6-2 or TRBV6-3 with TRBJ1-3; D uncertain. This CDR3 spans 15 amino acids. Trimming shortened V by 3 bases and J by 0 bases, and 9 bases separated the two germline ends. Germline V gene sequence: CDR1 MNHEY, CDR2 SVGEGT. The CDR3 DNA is TGTGCCAGCAGTTATCAGCTCTTCTCTGGAAACACCATATATTTT. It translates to CASSYQLFSGNTIYF.

The CDR3 here is CAQPGGGEGNQPQHF. The CDR3, as DNA: TGTGCCCAACCGGGGGGGGGCGAGGGAAATCAGCCCCAGCATTTT. This chain connects TRBV6-6 to TRBJ1-5; maybe TRBD1 (6 bases). Germline V gene data show CDR1 as MNHNY and CDR2 as SVGAGI (reference sequence). This CDR3 is built from 15 residues. V dropped 11 bases and J dropped 4 bases, with 21 bases sitting between them.

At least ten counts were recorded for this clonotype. The CDR3 DNA reads TGTGCCACGGCGGATCAGGCCGGCTACGAGCAGTACTTC. Its translation: CATADQAGYEQYF. The chain joins TRBV15 to TRBJ2-7, with D unresolved. CDR3 size: 13 residues. From germline, CDR1 is LNHNV and CDR2 YYDKDF (reference sequence). V lost 9 bases to trimming and J lost 3 bases, with 15 bases between them.

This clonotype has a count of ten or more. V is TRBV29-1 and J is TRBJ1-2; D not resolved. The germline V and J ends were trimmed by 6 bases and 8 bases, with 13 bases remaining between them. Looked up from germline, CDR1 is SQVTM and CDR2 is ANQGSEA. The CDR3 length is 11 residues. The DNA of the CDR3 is TGCAGCGTCCGCGACCCATTCGGCTACACCTTC. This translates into CSVRDPFGYTF.

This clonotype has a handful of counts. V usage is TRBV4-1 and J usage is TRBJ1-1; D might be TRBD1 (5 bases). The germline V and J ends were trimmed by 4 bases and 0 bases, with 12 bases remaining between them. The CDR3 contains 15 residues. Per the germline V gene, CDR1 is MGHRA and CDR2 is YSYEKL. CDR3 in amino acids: CASSRNGDLNTEAFF. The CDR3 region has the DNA TGCGCCAGCAGCCGCAATGGGGACCTGAACACTGAAGCTTTCTTT.

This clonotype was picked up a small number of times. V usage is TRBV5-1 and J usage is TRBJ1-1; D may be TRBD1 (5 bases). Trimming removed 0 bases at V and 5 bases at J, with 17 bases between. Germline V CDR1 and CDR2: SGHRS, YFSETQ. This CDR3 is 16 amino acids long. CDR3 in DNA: TGCGCCAGCAGCTTGGTAGGGGCGGGCTTCGGGACTGAAGCTTTCTTT. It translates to CASSLVGAGFGTEAFF.

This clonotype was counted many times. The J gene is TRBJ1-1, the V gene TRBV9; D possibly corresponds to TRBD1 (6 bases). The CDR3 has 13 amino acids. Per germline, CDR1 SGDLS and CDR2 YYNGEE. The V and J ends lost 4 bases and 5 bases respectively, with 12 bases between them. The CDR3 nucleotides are TGTGCCAGCAGCCCGGGGGCTGAGACTGAAGCTTTCTTT. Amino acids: CASSPGAETEAFF.

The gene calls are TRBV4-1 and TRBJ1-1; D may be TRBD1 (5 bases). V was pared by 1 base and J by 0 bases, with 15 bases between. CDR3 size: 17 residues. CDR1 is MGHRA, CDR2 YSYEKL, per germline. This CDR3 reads CASSQGPLQGLNTEAFF. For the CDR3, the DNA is TGCGCCAGCAGCCAAGGTCCCCTCCAGGGCTTGAACACTGAAGCTTTCTTT.

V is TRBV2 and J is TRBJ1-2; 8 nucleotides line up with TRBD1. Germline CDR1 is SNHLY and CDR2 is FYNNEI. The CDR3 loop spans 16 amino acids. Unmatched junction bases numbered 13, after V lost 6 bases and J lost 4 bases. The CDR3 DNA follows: TGTGCCAGCAGGGGGATAGGCGGGACAGGAACCTATGGCTACACCTTC. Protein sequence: CASRGIGGTGTYGYTF.

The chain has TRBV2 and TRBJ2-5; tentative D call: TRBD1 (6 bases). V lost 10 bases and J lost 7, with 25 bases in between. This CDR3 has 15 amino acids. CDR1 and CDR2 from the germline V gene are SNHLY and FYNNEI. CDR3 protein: CATTVGAATSGTQYF. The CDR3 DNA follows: TGTGCCACTACGGTGGGGGCGGCCACATCTGGGACCCAGTACTTC. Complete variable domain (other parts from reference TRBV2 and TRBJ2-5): EPEVTQTPSHQVTQMGQEVILRCVPISNHLYFYWYRQILGQKVEFLVSFYNNEISEKSEIFDDQFSVERPDGSNFTLKIRSTKLEDSAMYFCATTVGAATSGTQYFGPGTRLLVL.

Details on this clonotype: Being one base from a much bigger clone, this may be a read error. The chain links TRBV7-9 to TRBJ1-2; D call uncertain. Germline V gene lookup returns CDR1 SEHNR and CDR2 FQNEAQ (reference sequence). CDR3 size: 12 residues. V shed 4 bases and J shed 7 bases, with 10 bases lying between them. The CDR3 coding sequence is TGTGCCAGCAGCTCACATGGTACTGGCTACACCTTC. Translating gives CASSSHGTGYTF.